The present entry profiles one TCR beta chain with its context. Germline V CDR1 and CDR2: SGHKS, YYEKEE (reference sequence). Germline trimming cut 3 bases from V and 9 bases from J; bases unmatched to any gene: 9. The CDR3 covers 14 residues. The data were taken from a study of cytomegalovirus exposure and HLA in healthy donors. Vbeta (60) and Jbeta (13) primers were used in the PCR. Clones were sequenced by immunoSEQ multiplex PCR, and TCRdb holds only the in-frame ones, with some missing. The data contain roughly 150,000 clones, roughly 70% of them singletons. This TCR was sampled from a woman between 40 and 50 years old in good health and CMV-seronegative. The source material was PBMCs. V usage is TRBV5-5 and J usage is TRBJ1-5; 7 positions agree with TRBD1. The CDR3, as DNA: TGTGCCAGCAGCTATGACAGGGTGCTTATGCCCCAGCATTTT. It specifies CASSYDRVLMPQHF.